A selection of T cell receptor beta chains follows, all from one sample in a study of PD-1 blockade in classical Hodgkin lymphoma. Some clones are missing from TCRdb's copy, which holds only in-frame ones; the method was immunoSEQ multiplex PCR. The table lists about 15,000 clones, 86% of them singletons. Sequenced material: peripheral blood mononuclear cells (PBMCs), taken at baseline. The source of these receptors is a human donor with classical Hodgkin lymphoma. Each CDR3 is given with its conserved first and last residue. D genes are given only for firm matches.

CDR3aa: CASSYLTGPNTEAFF
j_gene: TRBJ1-1
d_gene: TRBD1
v_gene: TRBV28

CDR3aa: CASSLRVLPDTQYF
j_gene: TRBJ2-3
d_gene: -
v_gene: TRBV11-2

CDR3aa: CASGGSATQYF
j_gene: TRBJ2-3
d_gene: -
v_gene: TRBV28

CDR3aa: CASSNGLGEGAYEQYF
j_gene: TRBJ2-7
d_gene: TRBD2
v_gene: TRBV27

CDR3aa: CASSRKRRVGNTGELFF
j_gene: TRBJ2-2
d_gene: -
v_gene: TRBV9

CDR3aa: CASSYGHSYGYTF
j_gene: TRBJ1-2
d_gene: -
v_gene: TRBV6-5

CDR3aa: CASSHHRGGANYGYTF
j_gene: TRBJ1-2
d_gene: TRBD1
v_gene: TRBV4-3

CDR3aa: CAWSGGDSNQPQHF
j_gene: TRBJ1-5
d_gene: -
v_gene: TRBV30

CDR3aa: CASSPLGDTQYF
j_gene: TRBJ2-3
d_gene: -
v_gene: TRBV28

CDR3aa: CASSWGGFTYEQYF
j_gene: TRBJ2-7
d_gene: TRBD2
v_gene: TRBV5-5